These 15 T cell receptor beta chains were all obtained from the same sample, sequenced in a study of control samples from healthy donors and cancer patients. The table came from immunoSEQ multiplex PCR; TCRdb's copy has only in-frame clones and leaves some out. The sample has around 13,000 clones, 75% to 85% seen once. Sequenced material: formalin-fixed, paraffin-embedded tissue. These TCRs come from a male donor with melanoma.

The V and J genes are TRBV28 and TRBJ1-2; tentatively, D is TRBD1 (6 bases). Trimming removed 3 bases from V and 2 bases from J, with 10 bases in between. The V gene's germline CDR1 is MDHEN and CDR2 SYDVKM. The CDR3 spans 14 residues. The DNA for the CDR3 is TGTGCCAGCAGTTTCGTCGGGGGCAACTATGGCTACACCTTC. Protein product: CASSFVGGNYGYTF.

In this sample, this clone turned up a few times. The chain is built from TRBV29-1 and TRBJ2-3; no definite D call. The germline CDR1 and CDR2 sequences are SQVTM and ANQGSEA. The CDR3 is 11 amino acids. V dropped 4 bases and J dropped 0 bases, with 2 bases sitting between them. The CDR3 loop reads CSVASTDTQYF. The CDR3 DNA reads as TGCAGCGTTGCTAGCACAGATACGCAGTATTTT.

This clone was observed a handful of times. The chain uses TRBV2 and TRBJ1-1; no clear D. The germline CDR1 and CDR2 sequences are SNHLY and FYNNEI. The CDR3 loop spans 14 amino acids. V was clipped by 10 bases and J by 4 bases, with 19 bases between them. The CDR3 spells CATTYGVMGTEAFF. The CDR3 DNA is TGTGCCACCACCTACGGGGTTATGGGCACTGAAGCTTTCTTT.

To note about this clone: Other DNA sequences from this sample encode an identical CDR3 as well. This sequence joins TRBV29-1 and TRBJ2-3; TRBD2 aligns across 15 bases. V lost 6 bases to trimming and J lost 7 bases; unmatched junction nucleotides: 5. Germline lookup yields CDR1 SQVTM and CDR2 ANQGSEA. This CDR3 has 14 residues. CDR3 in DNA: TGCAGCGTCCGGACTAGCGGGGGGGCATATACGCAGTATTTT. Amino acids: CSVRTSGGAYTQYF.

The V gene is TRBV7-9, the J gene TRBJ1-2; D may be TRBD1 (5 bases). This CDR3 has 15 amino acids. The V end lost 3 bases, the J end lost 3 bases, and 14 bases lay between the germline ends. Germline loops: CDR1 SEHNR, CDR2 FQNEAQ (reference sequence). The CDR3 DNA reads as TGTGCCAGCAGCTTCGGGACGGCGAGGGACTATGGCTACACCTTC. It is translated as CASSFGTARDYGYTF.

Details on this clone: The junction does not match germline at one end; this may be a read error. The CDR3 DNA follows: TGTGCCAGTAGTGAAGACGACAGAATGAACACTGAAGCTTTCTTT. Encoded protein: CASSEDDRMNTEAFF. This chain joins TRBV6-4 and TRBJ1-1; maybe TRBD1 (5 bases). There are 15 residues in the CDR3. Germline V gene lookup returns CDR1 MRHNA and CDR2 SNTAGT.

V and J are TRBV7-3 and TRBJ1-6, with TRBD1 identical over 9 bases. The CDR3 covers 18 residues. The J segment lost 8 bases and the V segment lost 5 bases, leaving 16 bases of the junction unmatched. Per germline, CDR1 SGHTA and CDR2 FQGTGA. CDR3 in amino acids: CASSPRVTGGRRDSPLHF. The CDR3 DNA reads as TGTGCCAGCAGCCCCCGGGTCACAGGGGGCCGCAGGGATTCACCCCTCCACTTT.

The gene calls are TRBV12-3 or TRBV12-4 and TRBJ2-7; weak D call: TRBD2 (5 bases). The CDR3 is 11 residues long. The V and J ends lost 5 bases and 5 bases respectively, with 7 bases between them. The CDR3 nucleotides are TGTGCCAGCAGTGAGGGCGACGAGCAGTACTTC. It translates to CASSEGDEQYF.

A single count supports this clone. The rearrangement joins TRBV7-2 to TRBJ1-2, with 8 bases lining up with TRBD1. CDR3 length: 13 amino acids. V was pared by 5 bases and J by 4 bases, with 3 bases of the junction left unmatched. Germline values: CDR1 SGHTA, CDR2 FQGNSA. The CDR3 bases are TGTGCCAGCAGCCCCACAGGGGGCTATGGCTACACCTTC. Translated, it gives CASSPTGGYGYTF.

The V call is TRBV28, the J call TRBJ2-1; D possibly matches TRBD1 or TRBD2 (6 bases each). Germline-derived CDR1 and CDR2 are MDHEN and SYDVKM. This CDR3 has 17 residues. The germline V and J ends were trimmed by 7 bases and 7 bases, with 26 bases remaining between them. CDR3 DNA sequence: TGTGCCAGCACCCTAGGGGGGTTCGCCGATAACAGGAATGAGCAGTTCTTC. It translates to CASTLGGFADNRNEQFF.

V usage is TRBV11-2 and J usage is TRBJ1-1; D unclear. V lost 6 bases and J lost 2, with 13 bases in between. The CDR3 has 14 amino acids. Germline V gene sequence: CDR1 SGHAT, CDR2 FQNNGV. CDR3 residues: CASSLRALNTEAFF. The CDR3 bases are TGTGCCAGCAGTCTACGGGCCCTAAACACTGAAGCTTTCTTT.

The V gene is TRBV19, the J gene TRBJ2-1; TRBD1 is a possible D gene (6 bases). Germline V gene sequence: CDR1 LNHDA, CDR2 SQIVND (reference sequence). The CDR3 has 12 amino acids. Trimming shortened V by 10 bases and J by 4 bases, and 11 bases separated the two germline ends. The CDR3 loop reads CATRGPYNEQFF. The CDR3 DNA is TGTGCCACCAGGGGCCCATACAATGAGCAGTTCTTC.

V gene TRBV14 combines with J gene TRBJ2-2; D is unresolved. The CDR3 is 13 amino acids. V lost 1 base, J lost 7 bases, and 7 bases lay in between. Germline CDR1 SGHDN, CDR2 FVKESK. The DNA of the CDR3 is TGTGCCAGCAGCCAAGTTTTTGGCGGGGAGCTGTTTTTT. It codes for CASSQVFGGELFF.

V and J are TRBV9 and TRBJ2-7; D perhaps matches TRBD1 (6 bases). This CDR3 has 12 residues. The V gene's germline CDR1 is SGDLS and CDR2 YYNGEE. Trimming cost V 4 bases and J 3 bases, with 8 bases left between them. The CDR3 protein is CASSPTGYEQYF. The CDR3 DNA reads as TGTGCCAGCAGCCCGACAGGCTACGAGCAGTACTTC.

In DNA, the CDR3 is TGTGCCAGCAGAACAGGGGCGGCCAGTAATTCACCCCTCCACTTT. Translating gives CASRTGAASNSPLHF. V gene TRBV27 combines with J gene TRBJ1-6; 7 bases match TRBD1. V was pared by 6 bases and J by 6 bases, with 8 bases of the junction left unmatched. This CDR3 region has 15 residues. Germline V gives CDR1 MNHEY, CDR2 SMNVEV (reference sequence).